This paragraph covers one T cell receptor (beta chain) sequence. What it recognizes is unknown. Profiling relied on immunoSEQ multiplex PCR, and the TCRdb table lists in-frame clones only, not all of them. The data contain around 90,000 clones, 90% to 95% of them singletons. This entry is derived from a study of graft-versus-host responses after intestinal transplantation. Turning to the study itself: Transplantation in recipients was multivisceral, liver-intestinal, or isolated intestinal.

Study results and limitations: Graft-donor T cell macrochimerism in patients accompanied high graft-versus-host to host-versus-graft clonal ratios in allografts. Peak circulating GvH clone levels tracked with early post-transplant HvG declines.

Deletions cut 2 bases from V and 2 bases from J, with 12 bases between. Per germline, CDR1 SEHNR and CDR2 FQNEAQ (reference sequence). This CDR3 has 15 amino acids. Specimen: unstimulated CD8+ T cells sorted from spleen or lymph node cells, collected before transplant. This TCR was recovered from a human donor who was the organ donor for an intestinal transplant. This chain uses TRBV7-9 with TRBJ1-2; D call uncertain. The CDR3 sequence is CASSLSGQANYGYTF. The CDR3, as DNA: TGTGCCAGCAGCTTAAGCGGGCAGGCGAACTATGGCTACACCTTC.